Below, one TCR beta chain is given with its context. Its target antigen remains unknown. Base quality data are lacking; no much larger clone is found one base away. The sample is drawn from a study of cytomegalovirus exposure and HLA in healthy donors (dated by TCRdb to 2017 to 2019). For context, the study as a whole: According to a later analysis, the 120 or so validation repertoires were produced on the same platform as the approximately 620 repertoires of the first cohort. The study aimed to test whether signatures of past pathogen exposure could be identified by cataloging public T cell receptors. In addition to the first cohort of around 670 subjects, a separate validation cohort of approximately 130 different subjects was used. The study combined high-throughput TCR immunosequencing, statistical association of individual TCRs with disease status, and machine learning to predict cytomegalovirus infection status.

Donors formed part of the validation cohort, which comprised over a hundred subjects and was distinct from the first cohort of 666 subjects. Measured from the cysteine to the phenylalanine, the CDR3 is 15 residues long. This entry keeps only the CDR3 DNA: 45 bases, framed from base 1. CDR1 MGHRA and CDR2 YSYEKL were looked up in the germline V gene. The V end gives up 5 bases and the J end 9 bases, leaving 9 bases in the junction not matched to a gene. Here is what the overall study found, with its caveats: In both the original and validation cohorts, the classifier was reported to diagnose cytomegalovirus status with high specificity and sensitivity. The study listed 150 to 200 TCR beta chains as associated with cytomegalovirus. It was suggested by the authors that the approach could potentially be generalized to other disease states and immunological phenotypes. In vitro tests confirmed that three of the cytomegalovirus-associated TCR beta chains recognize cytomegalovirus antigens. A later analysis had no HLA typing for the validation cohort, so co-occurrence there was scored across all 110 or so repertoires. While some public TCRs were present in many individuals, most TCR sequences turned up only very rarely across donors. In a later analysis, TCRs clustered in the first cohort were found to also tend to co-occur in the 130 or so validation repertoires, with approximately 95% of cluster scores above 0.

Receptor amplification or capture employed the immunoSEQ multiplex PCR assay. The published analysis was carried out like this. To diagnose cytomegalovirus status from the catalog of TCR beta chain sequences, a statistical classification framework was built. What TCRdb holds here is the immuneACCESS table cut down to in-frame rearrangements. Part of the clones is not present; checked against another copy, under half of the missing clones reflect an unresolved V gene, and the others are unexplained. V, J and clone size derive from that table, while D and trimming were established from the DNA sequence. For this sample the table gives approximately 160,000 clones, of which approximately 96% were detected only once. 0.8% to 0.95% of the sample belongs to the ten largest clones.

The sequence joins TRBV4-1 to TRBJ1-6; TRBD1 matches 8 bases in the middle. This receptor was obtained from a woman between 18 and 30 years old in good health and CMV-seronegative. Sequences were obtained from PBMCs. DNA sequence: TGCGCCAGCAGCTTACCCGGACAGGGACCTTCACCCCTCCACTTT. Its coded protein is CASSLPGQGPSPLHF.